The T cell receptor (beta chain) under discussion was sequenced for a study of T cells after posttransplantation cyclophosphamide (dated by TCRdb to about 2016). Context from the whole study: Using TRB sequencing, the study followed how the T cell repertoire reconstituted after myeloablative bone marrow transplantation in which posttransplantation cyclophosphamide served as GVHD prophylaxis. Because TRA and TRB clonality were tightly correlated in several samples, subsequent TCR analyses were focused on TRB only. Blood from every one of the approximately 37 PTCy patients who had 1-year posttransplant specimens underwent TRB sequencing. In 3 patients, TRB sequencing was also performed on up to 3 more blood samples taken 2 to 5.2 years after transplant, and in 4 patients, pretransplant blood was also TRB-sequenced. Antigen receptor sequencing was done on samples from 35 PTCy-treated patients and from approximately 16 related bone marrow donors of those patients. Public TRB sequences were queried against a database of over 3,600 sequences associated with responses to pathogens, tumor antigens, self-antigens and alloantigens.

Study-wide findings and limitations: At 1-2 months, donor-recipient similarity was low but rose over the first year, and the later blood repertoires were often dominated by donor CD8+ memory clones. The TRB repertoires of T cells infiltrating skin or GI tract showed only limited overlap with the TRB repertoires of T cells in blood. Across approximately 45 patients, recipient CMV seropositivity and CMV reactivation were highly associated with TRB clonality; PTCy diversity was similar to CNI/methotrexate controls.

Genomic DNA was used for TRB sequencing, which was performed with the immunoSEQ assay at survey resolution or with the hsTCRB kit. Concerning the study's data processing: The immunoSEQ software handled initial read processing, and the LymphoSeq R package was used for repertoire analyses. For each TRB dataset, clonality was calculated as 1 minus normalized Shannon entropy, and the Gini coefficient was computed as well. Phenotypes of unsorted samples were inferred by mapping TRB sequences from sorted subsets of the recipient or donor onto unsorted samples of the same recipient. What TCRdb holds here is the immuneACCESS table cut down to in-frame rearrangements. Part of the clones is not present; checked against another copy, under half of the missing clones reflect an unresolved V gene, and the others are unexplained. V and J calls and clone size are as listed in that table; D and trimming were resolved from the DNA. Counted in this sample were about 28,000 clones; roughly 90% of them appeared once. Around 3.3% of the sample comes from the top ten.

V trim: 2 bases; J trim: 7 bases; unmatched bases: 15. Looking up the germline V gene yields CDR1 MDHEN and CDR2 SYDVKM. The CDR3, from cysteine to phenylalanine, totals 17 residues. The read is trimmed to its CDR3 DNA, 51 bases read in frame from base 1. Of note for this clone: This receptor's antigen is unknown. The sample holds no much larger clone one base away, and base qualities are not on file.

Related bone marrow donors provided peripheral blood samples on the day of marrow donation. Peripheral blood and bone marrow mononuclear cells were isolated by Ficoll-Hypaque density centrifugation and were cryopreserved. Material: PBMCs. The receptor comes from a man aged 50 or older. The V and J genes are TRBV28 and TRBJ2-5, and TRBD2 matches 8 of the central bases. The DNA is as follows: TGTGCCAGCAGTTTAGAGGTAGCGGGGTCTTCCATAGGGACCCAGTACTTC. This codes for CASSLEVAGSSIGTQYF.